A selection of T cell receptor beta chains follows, all from one sample in a study of T-cell reconstitution after alpha-beta-depleted transplantation in children. TCRdb reanalysed the PCR reads using MiXCR and keeps one entry per CDR3 protein. The sample lists 230,000 or so distinct CDR3 sequences, around 9.7% occurring once. Sequenced here: PBMCs from the stem cell graft donor, sampled from the stem cell graft. These receptors were taken from a human donor who donated a stem cell graft to a child with SCID. Both conserved end residues are part of each CDR3. The order of the fields is V gene, J gene, CDR3 protein.

TRBV5-1	TRBJ1-3	CASSSTGSGNTIYF
TRBV7-3	TRBJ2-3	CASSLAETSADTQYF
TRBV3-1	TRBJ2-1	CACSARTGYFYGNEQFF
TRBV29-1	TRBJ2-1	CSVDLWGGGDEQFF
TRBV6-2/TRBV6-3	TRBJ2-1	CASSSPSDSYNEQFF
TRBV18	TRBJ1-5	CASSPPGGRNQPQHF
TRBV12-3/TRBV12-4	TRBJ1-1	CASSLFAEAFF
TRBV7-2	TRBJ1-5	CASSPDRASNQPQHF
TRBV27	TRBJ2-3	CPMTLSTSTDTQYF
TRBV5-1	TRBJ2-2	CASSPEGLYTGELFF
TRBV20-1	TRBJ2-1	CSARPPGLGELYNEQFF
TRBV6-2/TRBV6-3	TRBJ2-2	CASSYIDRIDTGELFF
TRBV5-1	TRBJ2-3	CASSLVVQGSTDTQYF
TRBV5-1	TRBJ1-4	CASSPQDINEKLFF
TRBV20-1	TRBJ2-1	CSALEGHNEQFF
TRBV5-1	TRBJ2-3	CASSLRENTDTQYF
TRBV7-2	TRBJ2-2	CASSTLGGGDTGELFF
TRBV4-3	TRBJ1-4	CASSKTGGSEKLFF
TRBV12-3/TRBV12-4	TRBJ1-5	CASRKEGASPQHF
TRBV11-2	TRBJ2-1	CASSLGGGGFVYNEQFF
TRBV7-2	TRBJ2-5	CASSTTSGGLQETQYF
TRBV5-1	TRBJ2-5	CASSGNGGLQETQYF
TRBV25-1	TRBJ1-2	CASSEGGRYGYTF
TRBV7-8	TRBJ2-6	CASSPGDSYSGANVLTF
TRBV7-8	TRBJ1-1	CASRSRELDTEAFF
TRBV4-3	TRBJ1-1	CASSQEIGQGAAEAFF
TRBV15	TRBJ1-4	CATSRDFLAELFF
TRBV6-5	TRBJ2-7	CASSYSGQGWSSSYEQYF
TRBV5-1	TRBJ2-2	CASSLVAPPNTGELFF
TRBV4-2	TRBJ2-1	CASSQDYEAASYNEQFF
TRBV20-1	TRBJ1-2	CSARDHGYGYTF
TRBV7-8	TRBJ2-5	CASSLERDGKETQYF
TRBV15	TRBJ1-1	CATSRDPGEQNTEAFF
TRBV7-9	TRBJ2-2	CASSPSGPNTGELFF
TRBV5-1	TRBJ1-4	CASSLVGGGHEKLFF
TRBV18	TRBJ1-1	CASADGPNTEAFF
TRBV20-1	TRBJ2-3	CSAQAPGLAGGPTDTQYF
TRBV5-5	TRBJ1-2	CASSLDPTSATVGYGYTF
TRBV12-5	TRBJ2-1	CASGFSPTGTSGHNEQFF
TRBV20-1	TRBJ2-2	CSAREGARTGELFF
TRBV28	TRBJ2-7	CASSSHRQGPSYEQYF
TRBV11-3	TRBJ2-3	CASSPETGQADTQYF
TRBV7-2	TRBJ2-1	CASSRSGTPGNEQFF
TRBV29-1	TRBJ1-1	CSVGGTGKTFF
TRBV5-4	TRBJ2-3	CASSFIDSDTQYF
TRBV2	TRBJ1-5	CASNWAGNQPQHF
TRBV6-2/TRBV6-3	TRBJ1-1	CASSSGFYTEAFF
TRBV14	TRBJ2-1	CASSQDHMAVANNEQFF
TRBV7-2	TRBJ2-1	CASSPSFRDYNNEQFF
TRBV2	TRBJ2-2	CASSPMVEGGELFF
TRBV3-1	TRBJ1-1	CASSTTGGEAFF
TRBV27	TRBJ1-1	CASSLRWAGDRVTEAFF
TRBV5-1	TRBJ2-2	CASSLFGVGELFF